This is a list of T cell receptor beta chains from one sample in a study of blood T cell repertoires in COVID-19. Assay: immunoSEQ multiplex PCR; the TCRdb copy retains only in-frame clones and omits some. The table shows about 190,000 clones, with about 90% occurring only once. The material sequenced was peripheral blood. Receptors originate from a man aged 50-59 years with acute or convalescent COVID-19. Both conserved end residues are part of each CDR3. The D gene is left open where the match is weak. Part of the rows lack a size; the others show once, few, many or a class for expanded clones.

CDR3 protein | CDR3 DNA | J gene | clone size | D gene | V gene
CASSGGSSRREQFF | TGTGCCAGCAGTGGGGGGTCCTCCAGGCGTGAGCAGTTCTTC | TRBJ2-1 | . | . | TRBV28
CASSLSPTGETQYF | TGTGCCAGCAGCTTATCCCCCACGGGAGAGACCCAGTACTTC | TRBJ2-5 | . | . | TRBV7-3
CASSMGQGPNTGELFF | TGCGCCAGCAGCATGGGACAGGGGCCGAACACCGGGGAGCTGTTTTTT | TRBJ2-2 | . | TRBD1 | TRBV5-1
CASSYRTGQETQYF | TGTGCCAGCAGCTACAGGACAGGACAAGAGACCCAGTACTTC | TRBJ2-5 | . | TRBD1 | TRBV5-6
CASSQIGTGAYNEQFF | TGTGCCAGCAGCCAAATCGGGACAGGAGCCTACAATGAGCAGTTCTTC | TRBJ2-1 | . | TRBD1 | TRBV7-3
CSVRGAYEQYF | TGCAGTGTCCGGGGGGCCTACGAGCAGTACTTC | TRBJ2-7 | . | TRBD2 | TRBV20-1
CSATSGIRDTQYF | TGCAGCGCAACTAGCGGGATACGAGATACGCAGTATTTT | TRBJ2-3 | . | TRBD2 | TRBV29-1
CASTLRGGTFSNVLTF | TGTGCCAGCACCTTGAGGGGGGGAACTTTTTCCAACGTCCTGACTTTC | TRBJ2-6 | . | . | TRBV28
CASLEDTNTGELFF | TGTGCCAGCTTAGAGGATACGAACACCGGGGAGCTGTTTTTT | TRBJ2-2 | . | . | TRBV7-8
CASTLPKHETGPYGYTF | TGTGCCAGCACTCTCCCCAAACATGAGACAGGGCCCTATGGCTACACCTTC | TRBJ1-2 | once | TRBD1 | TRBV7-8
CAWSRGAATSTDTQYF | TGTGCCTGGAGCCGGGGGGCAGCCACCTCCACAGATACGCAGTATTTT | TRBJ2-3 | . | . | TRBV30
CASSYSRDKGWGTDTQYF | TGTGCCAGCAGTTACTCACGGGACAAGGGCTGGGGCACAGATACGCAGTATTTT | TRBJ2-3 | . | . | TRBV6-2/TRBV6-3
CATSRLAGGPRGYEQYF | TGTGCCACCAGCAGACTAGCGGGAGGGCCCAGGGGCTACGAGCAGTACTTC | TRBJ2-7 | . | TRBD2 | TRBV15
CSVGKGAWTGELFF | TGCAGCGTGGGGAAGGGGGCGTGGACCGGGGAGCTGTTTTTT | TRBJ2-2 | . | TRBD1 | TRBV29-1
CASSLRGQNQYNEQFF | TGTGCCAGCAGCTTACGGGGACAGAACCAATACAATGAGCAGTTCTTC | TRBJ2-1 | . | TRBD1 | TRBV7-2
CASSSRGYNEQFF | TGTGCCAGTAGTAGTCGCGGGTACAATGAGCAGTTCTTC | TRBJ2-1 | . | . | TRBV19
CASSVSGQGAFYEQYF | TGTGCCAGCAGCGTATCAGGACAGGGGGCGTTCTACGAGCAGTACTTC | TRBJ2-7 | . | TRBD1 | TRBV9
CASSLSLVTDTQYF | TGTGCCAGCAGCCTGAGCTTGGTCACAGATACGCAGTATTTT | TRBJ2-3 | . | . | TRBV7-2
CASSLGQTSSTDTQYF | TGTGCCAGCAGCTTGGGACAGACTTCTTCCACAGATACGCAGTATTTT | TRBJ2-3 | . | TRBD1 | TRBV7-2
CASSYLGQNRSPLHF | TGTGCCAGCAGTTACTTGGGACAGAACAGGTCACCCCTCCACTTT | TRBJ1-6 | . | TRBD1 | TRBV6-2/TRBV6-3
CASSPSTEGETQYF | TGTGCCAGCAGTCCCTCTACGGAGGGAGAGACCCAGTACTTC | TRBJ2-5 | . | . | TRBV27
CASRNFETGPYFF | TGTGCCAGTAGGAACTTTGAGACAGGCCCCTATTTCTTT | TRBJ1-1 | . | . | TRBV19
CASKPRGTEAFF | TGTGCCAGCAAACCTCGGGGCACTGAAGCTTTCTTT | TRBJ1-1 | . | . | TRBV12-3/TRBV12-4
CASREQGPNEKLFF | TGTGCCAGCAGGGAACAGGGGCCAAATGAAAAACTGTTTTTT | TRBJ1-4 | . | TRBD1 | TRBV28
CASYREKGAGYGYTF | TGTGCCAGCTACAGAGAGAAGGGGGCCGGCTATGGCTACACCTTC | TRBJ1-2 | . | TRBD1 | TRBV2
CASSIWGRGNTIYF | TGTGCCAGTAGTATTTGGGGCCGCGGAAACACCATATATTTT | TRBJ1-3 | once | . | TRBV19
CASSLDAQYYGYTF | TGTGCCAGCAGCTTAGATGCACAGTATTATGGCTACACCTTC | TRBJ1-2 | . | . | TRBV11-2
CASSWGLLSGANVLTF | TGTGCCAGCAGTTGGGGACTGCTCTCTGGGGCCAACGTCCTGACTTTC | TRBJ2-6 | . | . | TRBV5-5
CASSLLGDTSSNQPQHF | TGTGCCAGCAGTTTATTAGGGGACACCTCTTCCAATCAGCCCCAGCATTTT | TRBJ1-5 | . | . | TRBV27
CASSKPGQGGNEQFF | TGTGCCAGCAGCAAACCGGGACAGGGTGGGAATGAGCAGTTCTTC | TRBJ2-1 | . | TRBD1 | TRBV7-3
CSVEGGRDNYGYTF | TGCAGCGTTGAGGGGGGTAGAGATAACTATGGCTACACCTTC | TRBJ1-2 | . | . | TRBV29-1
CSVRREYNEQFF | TGCAGCGTTCGGCGGGAGTACAATGAGCAGTTCTTC | TRBJ2-1 | once | TRBD2 | TRBV29-1
CASSQASTSGETQYF | TGTGCCAGCAGCCAAGCCTCCACTAGCGGAGAGACCCAGTACTTC | TRBJ2-5 | . | TRBD2 | TRBV3-1/TRBV3-2
CAWTRDRVPGNTIYF | TGTGCCTGGACCCGGGACAGGGTCCCTGGGAACACCATATATTTT | TRBJ1-3 | . | TRBD1 | TRBV30
CASSFPTSAGELFF | TGTGCCAGCAGCTTCCCGACTAGCGCCGGGGAGCTGTTTTTT | TRBJ2-2 | . | TRBD2 | TRBV7-2
CASSRLPESNQPQHF | TGCGCCAGCAGCAGACTCCCGGAGAGCAATCAGCCCCAGCATTTT | TRBJ1-5 | . | . | TRBV4-1
CASSPPTSGSSYNEQFF | TGTGCCAGCAGCCCCCCAACTAGCGGGAGTTCCTACAATGAGCAGTTCTTC | TRBJ2-1 | . | TRBD2 | TRBV13
CASSERLAGAHLYEQYF | TGTGCCAGCAGTGAAAGATTAGCGGGAGCACATCTCTACGAGCAGTACTTC | TRBJ2-7 | . | TRBD2 | TRBV2
CASSPPRDRSPEAFF | TGTGCCAGCAGTCCGCCCCGGGACAGGTCCCCTGAAGCTTTCTTT | TRBJ1-1 | . | TRBD1 | TRBV27
CASSGSDWRKNIQYF | TGTGCCAGCAGTGGCTCGGACTGGCGAAAAAACATTCAGTACTTC | TRBJ2-4 | . | . | TRBV2
CAASSGRGPNQPQHF | TGTGCCGCCAGTAGTGGCAGGGGGCCTAATCAGCCCCAGCATTTT | TRBJ1-5 | . | TRBD1 | TRBV15
CASSSGRAPDTQYF | TGTGCCAGCAGTAGCGGGAGGGCCCCAGATACGCAGTATTTT | TRBJ2-3 | . | TRBD2 | TRBV28
CASSIAGTSAYEQFF | TGTGCCAGTAGTATAGCAGGGACTAGTGCTTATGAGCAGTTCTTC | TRBJ2-1 | . | TRBD2 | TRBV19
CASSPGQGRRNSPLHF | TGTGCCAGCAGCCCGGGACAGGGAAGGCGGAATTCACCCCTCCACTTT | TRBJ1-6 | . | TRBD1 | TRBV3-1/TRBV3-2
CASTRGNNEQFF | TGTGCCAGCACACGGGGAAACAATGAGCAGTTCTTC | TRBJ2-1 | . | . | TRBV27
CASSLRREAFF | TGTGCCAGCAGCTTACGCCGGGAAGCTTTCTTT | TRBJ1-1 | . | . | TRBV7-2